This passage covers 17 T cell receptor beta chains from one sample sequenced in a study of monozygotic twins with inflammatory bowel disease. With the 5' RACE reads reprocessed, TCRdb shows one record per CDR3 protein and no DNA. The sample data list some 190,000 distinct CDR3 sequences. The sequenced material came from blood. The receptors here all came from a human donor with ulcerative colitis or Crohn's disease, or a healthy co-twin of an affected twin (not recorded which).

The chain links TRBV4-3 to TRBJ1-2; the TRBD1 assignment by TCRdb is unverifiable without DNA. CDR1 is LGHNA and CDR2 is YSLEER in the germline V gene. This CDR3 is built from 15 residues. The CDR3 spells CASRQTGTGNYGYTF.

The CDR3 sequence is CASRWGEATNEKLFF. The V call is TRBV5-1, the J call TRBJ1-4; the TCRdb call, TRBD1, lacks DNA for checking. Germline CDR1 is SGHRS and CDR2 is YFSETQ. The CDR3 has 15 amino acids. The full variable domain, with the rest looked up from reference TRBV5-1 and TRBJ1-4, is KAGVTQTPRYLIKTRGQQVTLSCSPISGHRSVSWYQQTPGQGLQFLFEYFSETQRNKGNFPGRFSGRQFSNSRSEMNVSTLELGDSALYLCASRWGEATNEKLFFGSGTQLSVL.

The chain's CDR3 is CASSWTANTEAFF. The gene calls are TRBV6-2 or TRBV6-3 and TRBJ1-1. Germline V gene data show CDR1 as MNHEY and CDR2 as SVGEGT. CDR3 length: 13 amino acids.

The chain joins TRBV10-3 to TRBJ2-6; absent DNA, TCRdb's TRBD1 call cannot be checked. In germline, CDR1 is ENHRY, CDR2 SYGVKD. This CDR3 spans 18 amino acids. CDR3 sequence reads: CAISAFGTGVSGANVLTF.

CDR3: CASSTTGVTEALF. The chain is built from TRBV12-3 or TRBV12-4 and TRBJ1-1; TCRdb names TRBD1, which stays unverified in the absence of DNA. The CDR3 has 13 residues.

CDR3 loop: CSASGQGIGTEAFF. V is TRBV20-1 and J is TRBJ1-1. The CDR3 is 14 amino acids. Germline V gene data show CDR1 as DFQATT and CDR2 as SNEGSKA (reference sequence).

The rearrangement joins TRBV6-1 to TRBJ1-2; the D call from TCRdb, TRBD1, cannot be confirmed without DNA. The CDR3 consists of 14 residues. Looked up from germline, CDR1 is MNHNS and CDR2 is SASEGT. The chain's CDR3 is CASSRGTTNYGYTF.

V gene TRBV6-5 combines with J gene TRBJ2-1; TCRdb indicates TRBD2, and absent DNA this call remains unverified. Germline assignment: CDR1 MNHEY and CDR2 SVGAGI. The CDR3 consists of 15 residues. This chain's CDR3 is CASSYALAAYNEQFF.

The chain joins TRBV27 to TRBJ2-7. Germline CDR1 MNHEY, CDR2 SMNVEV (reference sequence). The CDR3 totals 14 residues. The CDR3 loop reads CASSPRTVGYEQYF.

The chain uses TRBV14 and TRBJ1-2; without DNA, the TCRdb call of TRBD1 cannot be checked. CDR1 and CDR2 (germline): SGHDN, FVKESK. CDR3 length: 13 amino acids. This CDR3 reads CASSQSRTGGYTF.

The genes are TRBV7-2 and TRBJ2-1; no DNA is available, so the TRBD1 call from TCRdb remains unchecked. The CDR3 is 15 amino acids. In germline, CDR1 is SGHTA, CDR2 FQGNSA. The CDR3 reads CASSPPGQGYNEQFF.

CDR3 region: CASGETGINEKLFF. The chain combines TRBV5-1 with TRBJ1-4; without DNA, the TCRdb call of TRBD1 cannot be checked. The CDR3 is made up of 14 amino acids. Germline V gene data show CDR1 as SGHRS and CDR2 as YFSETQ.

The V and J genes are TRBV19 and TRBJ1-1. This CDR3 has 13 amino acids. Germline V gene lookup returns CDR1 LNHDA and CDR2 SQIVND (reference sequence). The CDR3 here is CASSIGQNTEAFF. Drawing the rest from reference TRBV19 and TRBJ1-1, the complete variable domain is DGGITQSPKYLFRKEGQNVTLSCEQNLNHDAMYWYRQDPGQGLRLIYYSQIVNDFQKGDIAEGYSVSREKKESFPLTVTSAQKNPTAFYLCASSIGQNTEAFFGQGTRLTVV.

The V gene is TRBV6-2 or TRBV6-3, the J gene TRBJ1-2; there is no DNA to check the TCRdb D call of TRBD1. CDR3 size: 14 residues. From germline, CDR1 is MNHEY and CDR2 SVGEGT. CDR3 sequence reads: CASTYPGQIYGYTF.

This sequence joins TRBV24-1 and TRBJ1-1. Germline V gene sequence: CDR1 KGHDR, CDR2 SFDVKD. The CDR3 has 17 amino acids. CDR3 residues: CATSPRTIGIRRKVAFF.

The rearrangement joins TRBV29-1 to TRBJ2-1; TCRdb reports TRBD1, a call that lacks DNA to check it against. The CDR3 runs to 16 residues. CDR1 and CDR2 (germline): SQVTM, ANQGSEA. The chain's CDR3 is CSAVWGRAGSYNEQFF.

This CDR3 is CASSPRQEIHSGANVLTF. The chain combines TRBV18 with TRBJ2-6; TCRdb reports TRBD1, a call that lacks DNA to check it against. The CDR3 is 18 residues long. Germline CDR1 and CDR2: KGHSH and LQKENI.